This entry describes one T cell receptor (beta chain). Its antigen is not known. The CDR3 covers 12 residues. Germline CDR1 and CDR2: SNHLY and FYNNEI. V was pared by 5 bases and J by 4 bases, with 8 bases between. Using immunoSEQ multiplex PCR, the repertoire was profiled, and TCRdb retains in-frame clones only, with some absent. The table records approximately 35,000 clones, 88% of them present only once. Sample time point: week 23, last vaccination. The content of each vaccine dose was 300 ug of mutant IDH1 20-mer peptide, and topical imiquimod accompanied it. This sample was included in a study of a mutant IDH1 vaccine in newly diagnosed glioma. Overall study: The first vaccination came 4-6 weeks after radiotherapy alone, or with temozolomide cycles.

Findings and caveats of the study: It was about 95% of patients that developed vaccine-induced immune responses.

Specimen: PBMCs, collected from a glioma patient whose treatment included an IDH1 peptide vaccine. V usage is TRBV2 and J usage is TRBJ1-1, with unresolved D. This clonotype was obtained from a man in his forties with glioma. The DNA of the CDR3 is TGTGCCAGCAGTCCGCCTGTCACTGAAGCTTTCTTT. Translation gives CASSPPVTEAFF.